A selection of T cell receptor beta chains follows, all from one sample in a study of early T cells in non-severe SARS-CoV-2 infection. In TCRdb, the 5' RACE reads were re-called with MiXCR into one record per CDR3 protein. The sample includes about 54,000 distinct CDR3 sequences, around 6.6% seen only once; the top ten take around 5%. This specimen was whole blood, taken at baseline. The receptors come from an adult who was a healthcare worker with PCR-confirmed SARS-CoV-2 infection or an uninfected control (not recorded which). Each CDR3 is given with its conserved first and last residue. A D gene is named only where the DNA matches it firmly. The size of a clone is reported for some rows only, either as once, few or many, or as a class for expanded clones.

d_gene: TRBD1; j_gene: TRBJ2-3; v_gene: TRBV24-1; abundance: NA; CDR3aa: CATSVTGGASTDTQYF; CDR3nt: TGTGCCACCAGTGTGACAGGGGGAGCGAGCACAGATACGCAGTATTTT
d_gene: TRBD1; j_gene: TRBJ1-1; v_gene: TRBV5-4; abundance: many; CDR3aa: CASSSTGKGTEAFF; CDR3nt: TGTGCCAGCAGCTCGACAGGGAAGGGGACTGAAGCTTTCTTT
d_gene: NA; j_gene: TRBJ1-1; v_gene: TRBV30; abundance: many; CDR3aa: CAWTVGPQRGAFF; CDR3nt: TGTGCCTGGACCGTCGGGCCCCAGAGGGGCGCTTTCTTT
d_gene: TRBD2; j_gene: TRBJ2-5; v_gene: TRBV20-1; abundance: NA; CDR3aa: CSARRGGGQETQYF; CDR3nt: TGCAGTGCGCGGCGCGGCGGGGGGCAAGAGACCCAGTACTTC
d_gene: NA; j_gene: TRBJ1-4; v_gene: TRBV20-1; abundance: NA; CDR3aa: CSARGIDEKLFF; CDR3nt: TGCAGTGCTAGGGGGATAGATGAAAAACTGTTTTTT
d_gene: TRBD2; j_gene: TRBJ2-3; v_gene: TRBV6-1; abundance: many; CDR3aa: CASSRRGGEADTQYF; CDR3nt: TGTGCCAGCAGTAGGCGGGGGGGCGAGGCAGATACGCAGTATTTT
d_gene: NA; j_gene: TRBJ2-7; v_gene: TRBV4-3; abundance: few; CDR3aa: CASSQEVRYSYEQYF; CDR3nt: TGCGCCAGCAGCCAAGAGGTCAGATACTCCTACGAGCAGTACTTC
d_gene: NA; j_gene: TRBJ2-5; v_gene: TRBV5-1; abundance: NA; CDR3aa: CASRRTYQETQYF; CDR3nt: TGCGCCAGCAGGAGGACCTACCAAGAGACCCAGTACTTC
d_gene: TRBD1; j_gene: TRBJ2-7; v_gene: TRBV2; abundance: few; CDR3aa: CASRTGQGGEQYF; CDR3nt: TGTGCCAGCAGGACGGGACAGGGTGGAGAGCAGTACTTC
d_gene: TRBD1; j_gene: TRBJ2-7; v_gene: TRBV13; abundance: few; CDR3aa: CASSFGQGAVGFYEQYF; CDR3nt: TGTGCCAGCAGCTTTGGCCAGGGGGCGGTCGGTTTCTACGAGCAGTACTTC
d_gene: NA; j_gene: TRBJ1-2; v_gene: TRBV7-8; abundance: many; CDR3aa: CASSFWGRDGYTF; CDR3nt: TGTGCCAGCAGCTTTTGGGGAAGGGATGGCTACACCTTC
d_gene: NA; j_gene: TRBJ1-1; v_gene: TRBV2; abundance: many; CDR3aa: CASISFGAGTAEAFF; CDR3nt: TGTGCCAGCATCTCATTCGGGGCTGGAACGGCTGAAGCTTTCTTT
d_gene: NA; j_gene: TRBJ2-7; v_gene: TRBV7-7; abundance: NA; CDR3aa: CASSLTLGAHDEQYF; CDR3nt: TGTGCTAGCAGCTTAACTCTGGGGGCGCACGACGAGCAGTACTTC
d_gene: NA; j_gene: TRBJ1-3; v_gene: TRBV7-3; abundance: NA; CDR3aa: CASSLQPASSGNTIYF; CDR3nt: TGTGCCAGCAGCTTACAGCCTGCATCCTCTGGAAACACCATATATTTT
d_gene: NA; j_gene: TRBJ2-7; v_gene: TRBV21-1; abundance: many; CDR3aa: CASSPNHEQYF; CDR3nt: TGTGCCAGCAGCCCGAACCACGAGCAGTACTTC
d_gene: NA; j_gene: TRBJ2-3; v_gene: TRBV4-1; abundance: few; CDR3aa: CASSQIRGTDTQYF; CDR3nt: TGCGCCAGCAGCCAAATCAGGGGCACAGATACGCAGTATTTT
d_gene: TRBD1; j_gene: TRBJ2-7; v_gene: TRBV28; abundance: NA; CDR3aa: CASSLAGTGKYEQYF; CDR3nt: TGTGCCAGCAGCCTAGCCGGGACAGGGAAATACGAGCAGTACTTC
d_gene: TRBD2; j_gene: TRBJ2-1; v_gene: TRBV12-5; abundance: few; CDR3aa: CASVPPSGGATEQFF; CDR3nt: TGTGCTAGTGTTCCACCTAGCGGGGGGGCCACTGAGCAGTTCTTC
d_gene: TRBD1; j_gene: TRBJ1-1; v_gene: TRBV2; abundance: many; CDR3aa: CASSLQGAGTEAFF; CDR3nt: TGTGCCAGCAGTTTACAGGGGGCTGGCACTGAAGCTTTCTTT
d_gene: NA; j_gene: TRBJ2-1; v_gene: TRBV7-2; abundance: NA; CDR3aa: CASSLGFPSRVNEQFF; CDR3nt: TGTGCCAGCAGCTTAGGTTTCCCTAGCAGGGTAAATGAGCAGTTCTTC
d_gene: NA; j_gene: TRBJ2-7; v_gene: TRBV4-3; abundance: NA; CDR3aa: CASSPRFDSAYEQYF; CDR3nt: TGCGCCAGCAGCCCTCGCTTCGACAGTGCCTACGAGCAGTACTTC
d_gene: NA; j_gene: TRBJ2-5; v_gene: TRBV7-8; abundance: many; CDR3aa: CASSPYRGAQYF; CDR3nt: TGTGCCAGCAGCCCCTATCGTGGGGCCCAGTACTTC
d_gene: NA; j_gene: TRBJ2-7; v_gene: TRBV5-6; abundance: many; CDR3aa: CASSLNRAYEQYF; CDR3nt: TGTGCCAGCAGCTTAAACAGAGCCTACGAGCAGTACTTC
d_gene: TRBD2; j_gene: TRBJ2-1; v_gene: TRBV6-2/TRBV6-3; abundance: many; CDR3aa: CASRPPGAGVYNEQFF; CDR3nt: TGTGCCAGCAGACCACCAGGAGCGGGGGTCTACAATGAGCAGTTCTTC
d_gene: TRBD1; j_gene: TRBJ2-7; v_gene: TRBV20-1; abundance: many; CDR3aa: CSARAQGAYEQYF; CDR3nt: TGCAGTGCTAGGGCTCAGGGGGCATACGAGCAGTACTTC
d_gene: TRBD2; j_gene: TRBJ2-3; v_gene: TRBV20-1; abundance: few; CDR3aa: CSARLAGADTQYF; CDR3nt: TGCAGTGCCCGACTAGCGGGAGCAGATACGCAGTATTTT
d_gene: NA; j_gene: TRBJ1-1; v_gene: TRBV18; abundance: many; CDR3aa: CASSPRDIDTEAFF; CDR3nt: TGTGCCAGCTCACCTAGGGATATCGACACTGAAGCTTTCTTT
d_gene: NA; j_gene: TRBJ2-2; v_gene: TRBV28; abundance: NA; CDR3aa: CASSFGYGELFF; CDR3nt: TGTGCCAGCAGTTTTGGGTACGGGGAGCTGTTTTTT
d_gene: TRBD1; j_gene: TRBJ2-7; v_gene: TRBV5-1; abundance: NA; CDR3aa: CASSEGQPNYEQYF; CDR3nt: TGCGCCAGCAGCGAGGGACAGCCGAACTACGAGCAGTACTTC
d_gene: NA; j_gene: TRBJ2-3; v_gene: TRBV12-3/TRBV12-4; abundance: few; CDR3aa: CATILGLVTDTQYF; CDR3nt: TGTGCCACAATCTTGGGGCTAGTCACAGATACGCAGTATTTT
d_gene: NA; j_gene: TRBJ1-1; v_gene: TRBV3-1; abundance: few; CDR3aa: CASSQTGRAFF; CDR3nt: TGTGCCAGCAGCCAAACAGGTAGAGCTTTCTTT
d_gene: NA; j_gene: TRBJ2-7; v_gene: TRBV20-1; abundance: NA; CDR3aa: CSASWTKSFEQYF; CDR3nt: TGCAGTGCTAGTTGGACCAAGTCCTTCGAGCAGTACTTC
d_gene: NA; j_gene: TRBJ2-7; v_gene: TRBV5-1; abundance: NA; CDR3aa: CANPEEPSYEQYF; CDR3nt: TGCGCCAACCCAGAGGAACCATCCTACGAGCAGTACTTC
d_gene: NA; j_gene: TRBJ2-5; v_gene: TRBV4-3; abundance: many; CDR3aa: CASSQEVLLQTQYF; CDR3nt: TGCGCCAGCAGCCAAGAAGTCCTGCTACAGACCCAGTACTTC
d_gene: NA; j_gene: TRBJ2-1; v_gene: TRBV7-2; abundance: many; CDR3aa: CASSLMDLASEQFF; CDR3nt: TGTGCCAGCAGCTTAATGGACTTGGCGAGTGAGCAGTTCTTC
d_gene: NA; j_gene: TRBJ1-4; v_gene: TRBV29-1; abundance: many; CDR3aa: CSVGPGMGGEKLFF; CDR3nt: TGCAGCGTGGGGCCCGGAATGGGGGGTGAAAAACTGTTTTTT
d_gene: TRBD2; j_gene: TRBJ2-1; v_gene: TRBV18; abundance: many; CDR3aa: CASSPPTSGNNEQFF; CDR3nt: TGTGCCAGCTCACCACCGACTAGCGGAAACAATGAGCAGTTCTTC
d_gene: NA; j_gene: TRBJ2-3; v_gene: TRBV2; abundance: many; CDR3aa: CASREDGSDTQYF; CDR3nt: TGTGCCAGCAGGGAGGACGGGTCTGATACGCAGTATTTT
d_gene: TRBD1; j_gene: TRBJ2-1; v_gene: TRBV6-4; abundance: few; CDR3aa: CASSGQGPNEQFF; CDR3nt: TGTGCCAGCAGTGGACAGGGCCCCAATGAGCAGTTCTTC
d_gene: NA; j_gene: TRBJ2-1; v_gene: TRBV24-1; abundance: many; CDR3aa: CATSDPTGYNEQFF; CDR3nt: TGTGCCACCAGTGACCCGACAGGTTACAATGAGCAGTTCTTC
d_gene: NA; j_gene: TRBJ2-7; v_gene: TRBV5-1; abundance: NA; CDR3aa: CASSRVHAEGPYEQYF; CDR3nt: TGCGCCAGCAGCCGCGTTCATGCGGAGGGGCCTTACGAGCAGTACTTC
d_gene: NA; j_gene: TRBJ1-2; v_gene: TRBV20-1; abundance: many; CDR3aa: CSARVSRGAYGYTF; CDR3nt: TGCAGTGCTAGAGTTTCGCGGGGGGCCTATGGCTACACCTTC
d_gene: NA; j_gene: TRBJ2-1; v_gene: TRBV20-1; abundance: medium-sized; CDR3aa: CSAARLGPREQFF; CDR3nt: TGCAGTGCTGCCAGACTAGGTCCAAGGGAGCAGTTCTTC
d_gene: TRBD1; j_gene: TRBJ1-1; v_gene: TRBV20-1; abundance: many; CDR3aa: CSVDRASPEAFF; CDR3nt: TGCAGTGTTGACAGGGCGAGCCCTGAAGCTTTCTTT
d_gene: TRBD2; j_gene: TRBJ2-4; v_gene: TRBV5-1; abundance: few; CDR3aa: CASSLVGLPPENIQYF; CDR3nt: TGCGCCAGCAGCTTGGTGGGACTACCCCCTGAAAACATTCAGTACTTC
d_gene: NA; j_gene: TRBJ1-1; v_gene: TRBV20-1; abundance: many; CDR3aa: CSASSTTRVKNTEAFF; CDR3nt: TGCAGTGCTAGCTCGACCACAAGGGTTAAGAACACTGAAGCTTTCTTT
d_gene: TRBD1; j_gene: TRBJ1-5; v_gene: TRBV7-2; abundance: many; CDR3aa: CASSPRAGGDQPQHF; CDR3nt: TGTGCCAGCAGCCCGAGGGCAGGGGGTGACCAGCCCCAGCATTTT